This TCR beta chain originates from a study of blood T cell repertoires in COVID-19. TCRdb's copy holds only in-frame clones and misses some; the assay was immunoSEQ multiplex PCR. This repertoire shows about 200,000 clones, roughly three quarters found once; its top ten account for roughly a sixth. The CDR3 runs 13 residues. Per germline, CDR1 SGHRS and CDR2 YFSETQ. V was pared by 6 bases and J by 7 bases, with 3 bases of the junction left unmatched. This TCR derives from a woman between 45 and 60 years old with acute COVID-19. The chain employs TRBV5-1 and TRBJ1-4, with 10 nucleotides matching TRBD1. The sequenced sample was PBMCs or T cells enriched from blood (not recorded which). The CDR3: CASTGTGVEKLFF. CDR3 DNA sequence: TGCGCCAGCACCGGGACAGGGGTTGAAAAACTGTTTTTT.